A selection of T cell receptor beta chains follows, all from one sample in a study of radiotherapy plus CTLA-4 blockade in lung cancer. Data came from immunoSEQ multiplex PCR; TCRdb stores just in-frame clones and leaves some out. Among roughly 110,000 clones listed, approximately 81% were seen once. The sequencing used peripheral blood, collected from a patient treated with radiotherapy plus ipilimumab. The receptors derive from a human donor with non-small cell lung cancer that progressed on radiotherapy plus ipilimumab. Some clones in this sample may be carry-over from other donors' samples. Both conserved end residues are part of each CDR3. The D gene is left open where the match is weak. Only some rows state a clone size, as once, few, many or a class for expanded clones.

-,TRBJ1-1,TRBV30,-,TGTGCCTGGAGCAGACTGACCCTCAGGTTGAGCGGAGGAGAAGCTTTCTTT,CAWSRLTLRLSGGEAFF
-,TRBJ1-1,TRBV27,-,TGTGCCAGCAGTTTAATGAAGGGAAGCTACACTGAAGCTTTCTTT,CASSLMKGSYTEAFF
-,TRBJ2-4,TRBV6-6,-,TGTGCCAGCAGTCAATCAACAGGGCAGTACTTC,CASSQSTGQYF
-,TRBJ1-2,TRBV19,TRBD1,TGTGCCAGTCGACAGGGGGCAGATGGCTACACCTTC,CASRQGADGYTF
-,TRBJ2-4,TRBV5-4,-,TGTGCCAGCAGCTTGGGCCGGGGGACGGACAAAAACATTCAGTACTTC,CASSLGRGTDKNIQYF
-,TRBJ2-5,TRBV5-1,-,TGCGCCAGCAGCCCGGCGCCCCAAGAGACCCAGTACTTC,CASSPAPQETQYF
-,TRBJ2-5,TRBV7-3,-,TGTGCCAGCAGCCCCACGCGGGATCAAGAGACCCAGTACTTC,CASSPTRDQETQYF
-,TRBJ2-7,TRBV7-3,-,TGTGCCAGCAGCGCCGACAGCGACGTCTACGAGCAGTACTTC,CASSADSDVYEQYF
-,TRBJ2-5,TRBV30,-,TGTGCCTGGAGTTTGGACAGCTTCCAAGAGACCCAGTACTTC,CAWSLDSFQETQYF
-,TRBJ2-1,TRBV7-9,-,TGTGCCAGCAACTCCTGGGGGCTCAATGAGCAGTTCTTC,CASNSWGLNEQFF
-,TRBJ1-6,TRBV19,-,TGTGCCAGTAGTCCGAACGGACTTAATTCACCCCTCCACTTT,CASSPNGLNSPLHF
-,TRBJ1-2,TRBV6-1,-,TGTGCCAGCGAGGGGAGACGGGCCTATGGCTACACCTTC,CASEGRRAYGYTF
-,TRBJ1-2,TRBV27,TRBD1,TGTGCCAGCAGTGCCGGACAGGGGCGGGGGTTGGGAGGCTACACCTTC,CASSAGQGRGLGGYTF
-,TRBJ2-7,TRBV7-8,TRBD1,TGTGCCAGCCAGGGGACAGTAAACCCCTACGAGCAGTACTTC,CASQGTVNPYEQYF
-,TRBJ1-1,TRBV28,TRBD1,TGTGCCAGCAGTTTATGGGGGGGACAGGGCTGGAGGTTGAACACTGAAGCTTTCTTT,CASSLWGGQGWRLNTEAFF
-,TRBJ2-7,TRBV9,TRBD1,TGTGCCAGCAGCCCCTTTGGACAGGGCTACGAGCAGTACTTC,CASSPFGQGYEQYF
few,TRBJ2-3,TRBV4-3,-,TGCGCCAGCAGCCAAGATTACATCAGCACAGATACGCAGTATTTT,CASSQDYISTDTQYF
-,TRBJ2-7,TRBV11-2,TRBD2,TGTGCCAGCAGCTTAGCCGGCGGGGGGATCGGCGAGCAGTACTTC,CASSLAGGGIGEQYF
-,TRBJ1-3,TRBV30,-,TGTGCCTGGAGTCTTCGGACAGGAAACACCATATATTTT,CAWSLRTGNTIYF
-,TRBJ2-5,TRBV29-1,TRBD2,TGCAGCGTTGACCTAGCGGGCCAAGAGACCCAGTACTTC,CSVDLAGQETQYF
once,TRBJ1-1,TRBV5-1,-,TGCGCCAGCAGCTGGGATTGGAACACTGAAGCTTTCTTT,CASSWDWNTEAFF
-,TRBJ2-5,TRBV6-5,TRBD1,TGTGCCAGCAGTCGGGACAGGGACCAAGAGACCCAGTACTTC,CASSRDRDQETQYF
-,TRBJ2-7,TRBV7-9,TRBD2,TGTGCCAGCAGCTTATCCCACCCCGTTAGCGGGGGGTCTCCCTACGAGCAGTACTTC,CASSLSHPVSGGSPYEQYF
-,TRBJ2-4,TRBV5-1,-,TGCGCCAGCAGCTCCCATCCCGACAGGCCCAAAAACATTCAGTACTTC,CASSSHPDRPKNIQYF
-,TRBJ1-2,TRBV14,-,TGTGCCAGCAGCCAAGATTTAAACAGGGACTATGGCTACACCTTC,CASSQDLNRDYGYTF
-,TRBJ2-3,TRBV19,-,TGTGCCAGTAGTATAGGGGGCGTGAGCACAGATACGCAGTATTTT,CASSIGGVSTDTQYF
few,TRBJ1-2,TRBV7-3,TRBD1,TGTGCCAGCAGCCCGTACCACAGGGGACTGGGTGGCTACACCTTC,CASSPYHRGLGGYTF
-,TRBJ1-2,TRBV29-1,TRBD1,TGCACCGTGGGGGGCAGGGGGAGCTATGGCTACACCTTC,CTVGGRGSYGYTF
few,TRBJ1-2,TRBV28,-,TGTGCCAGCAGCTTGGACAATCGGGGAGGCTACACCTTC,CASSLDNRGGYTF